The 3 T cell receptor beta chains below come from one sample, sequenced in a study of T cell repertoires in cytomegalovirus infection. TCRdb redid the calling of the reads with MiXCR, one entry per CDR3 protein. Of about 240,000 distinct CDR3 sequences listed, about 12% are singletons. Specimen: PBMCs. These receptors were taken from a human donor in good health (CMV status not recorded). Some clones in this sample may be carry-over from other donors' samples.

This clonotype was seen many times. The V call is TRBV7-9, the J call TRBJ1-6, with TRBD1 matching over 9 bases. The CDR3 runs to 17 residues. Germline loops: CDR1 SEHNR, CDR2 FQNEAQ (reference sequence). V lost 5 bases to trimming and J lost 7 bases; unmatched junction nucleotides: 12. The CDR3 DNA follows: TGTGCCAGCAGCGCCTACGTAGGACAGGGGTTGAATTCACCCCTCCACTTT. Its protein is CASSAYVGQGLNSPLHF. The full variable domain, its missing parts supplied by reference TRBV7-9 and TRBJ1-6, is DTGVSQNPRHKITKRGQNVTFRCDPISEHNRLYWYRQTLGQGPEFLTYFQNEAQLEKSRLLSDRFSAERPKGSFSTLEIQRTEQGDSAMYLCASSAYVGQGLNSPLHFGNGTRLTVT.

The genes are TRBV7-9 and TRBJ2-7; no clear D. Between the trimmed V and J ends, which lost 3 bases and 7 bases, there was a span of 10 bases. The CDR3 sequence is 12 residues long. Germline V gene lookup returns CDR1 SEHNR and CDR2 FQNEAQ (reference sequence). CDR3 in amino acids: CASSLVVWEQYF. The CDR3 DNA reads TGTGCCAGCAGCTTGGTGGTGTGGGAGCAGTACTTC. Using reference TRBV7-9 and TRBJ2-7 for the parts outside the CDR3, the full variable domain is DTGVSQNPRHKITKRGQNVTFRCDPISEHNRLYWYRQTLGQGPEFLTYFQNEAQLEKSRLLSDRFSAERPKGSFSTLEIQRTEQGDSAMYLCASSLVVWEQYFGPGTRLTVT.

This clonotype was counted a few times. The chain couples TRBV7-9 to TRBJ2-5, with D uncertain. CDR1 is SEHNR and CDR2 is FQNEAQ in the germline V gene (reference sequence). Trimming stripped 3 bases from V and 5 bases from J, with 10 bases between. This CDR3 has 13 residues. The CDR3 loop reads CASSFGLLETQYF. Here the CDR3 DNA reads TGTGCCAGCAGCTTCGGGTTGTTGGAGACCCAGTACTTC.